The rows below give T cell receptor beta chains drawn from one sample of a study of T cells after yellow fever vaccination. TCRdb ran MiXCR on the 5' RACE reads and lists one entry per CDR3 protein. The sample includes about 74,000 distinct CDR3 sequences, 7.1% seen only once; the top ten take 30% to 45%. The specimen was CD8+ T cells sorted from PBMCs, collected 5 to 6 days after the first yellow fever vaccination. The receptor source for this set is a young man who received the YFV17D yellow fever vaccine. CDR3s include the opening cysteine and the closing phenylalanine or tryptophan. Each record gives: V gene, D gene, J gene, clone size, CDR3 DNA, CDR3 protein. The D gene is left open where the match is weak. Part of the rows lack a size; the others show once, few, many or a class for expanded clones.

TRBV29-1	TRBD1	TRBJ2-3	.	TGCAGCGTTGAAGAAATGGGGACAGGGGATCGAACAGATACGCAGTATTTT	CSVEEMGTGDRTDTQYF
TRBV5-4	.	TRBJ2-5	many	TGTGCCAGCAGCTTGGGGGTTGAAGCGAAGGAGACCCAGTACTTC	CASSLGVEAKETQYF
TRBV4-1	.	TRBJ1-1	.	TGCGCCAGCAGCCAAGTCACAAACACTGAAGCTTTCTTT	CASSQVTNTEAFF
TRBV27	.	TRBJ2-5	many	TGTGCCAGCAGTTTGGGCAGGGGAGAGACCCAGTACTTC	CASSLGRGETQYF
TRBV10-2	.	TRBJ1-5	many	TGCGCCAGCAGTGGAAACAGGGGCAATCAGCCCCAGCATTTT	CASSGNRGNQPQHF
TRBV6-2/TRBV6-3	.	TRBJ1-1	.	TGTGCCAGCAGTTACAAAAGGACTGAAGCTTTCTTT	CASSYKRTEAFF
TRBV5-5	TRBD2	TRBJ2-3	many	TGTGCCAGCAGCTTTGGGAGGGACGGCACAGATACGCAGTATTTT	CASSFGRDGTDTQYF
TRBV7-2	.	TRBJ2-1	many	TGTGCCAGCAGCTTAGCGGGGGGTGGAGAGCAGTTCTTC	CASSLAGGGEQFF
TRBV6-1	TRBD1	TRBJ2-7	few	TGTGCCAGCAGTGTTGAGACAGGGCCGTTCTACGAGCAGTACTTC	CASSVETGPFYEQYF
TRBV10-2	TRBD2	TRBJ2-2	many	TGCGCCGTGAGGGGGGGCGAGGGACTAGCGGAGAACACCGGGGAGCTGTTTTTT	CAVRGGEGLAENTGELFF
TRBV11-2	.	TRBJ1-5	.	TGTGCCAGCAGCTTAGAAAAGGGCCAGCAGGTCAATCAGCCCCAGCATTTT	CASSLEKGQQVNQPQHF
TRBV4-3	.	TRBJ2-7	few	TGCGCCAGCAGCCTTTCGGGGGTCGCGGGCGAGGGAAACGAGCAGTACTTC	CASSLSGVAGEGNEQYF
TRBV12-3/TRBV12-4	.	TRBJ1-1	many	TGTGCCAGCAGTCACGGATGGGACACCTGGGCCACTGAAGCTTTCTTT	CASSHGWDTWATEAFF
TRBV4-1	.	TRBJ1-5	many	TGCGCCAGCAGCCAAGTGGACGGATCCACTGGGCAGCCCCAGCATTTT	CASSQVDGSTGQPQHF
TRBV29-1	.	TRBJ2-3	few	TGCAGCGTTTGGAGGAGATTAGATACGCAGTATTTT	CSVWRRLDTQYF
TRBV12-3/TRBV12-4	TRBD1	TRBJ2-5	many	TGTGCCAGCAGTCCCCCGACAGGGAGTGGCCAGTACTTC	CASSPPTGSGQYF
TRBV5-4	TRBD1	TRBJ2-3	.	TGTGCCAGCAGCCCACGGGACAGTGAAACAGATACGCAGTATTTT	CASSPRDSETDTQYF
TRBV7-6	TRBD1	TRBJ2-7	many	TGTGCCAGCAGCCCCTACGTTCAGGGGGATTACCTTTACGAGCAGTACTTC	CASSPYVQGDYLYEQYF
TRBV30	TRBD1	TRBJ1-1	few	TGTGCCTGGAGTAAAGACAGGGGGGAAACTGAAGCTTTCTTT	CAWSKDRGETEAFF
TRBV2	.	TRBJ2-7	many	TGTGCCAGCAGTGAGTTCGTGGAGCTCAGGCTCGGCGAGCAGTACTTC	CASSEFVELRLGEQYF
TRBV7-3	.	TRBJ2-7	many	TGTGCCAGCAGCCCTACAGGGCCTGGGGAGCAGTACTTC	CASSPTGPGEQYF
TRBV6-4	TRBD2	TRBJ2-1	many	TGTGCCAGCAGTGACGGACTAGAAAACAATGAGCAGTTCTTC	CASSDGLENNEQFF
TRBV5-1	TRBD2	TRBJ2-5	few	TGCGCCAGCAGATGGGAGGGGACGAGATACCAAGAGACCCAGTACTTC	CASRWEGTRYQETQYF
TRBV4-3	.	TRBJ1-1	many	TGCGCCAGCAGCCCACTCGAGGGGAAGGGGAACACTGAAGCTTTCTTT	CASSPLEGKGNTEAFF
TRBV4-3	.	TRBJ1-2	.	TGCGCCAGCAGCCAAACCCAGGGGTGGAATGGCTACACCTTC	CASSQTQGWNGYTF
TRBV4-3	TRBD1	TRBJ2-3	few	TGCGCCAGCAGCCAAGGGGGGAGCAAGGGGGCGGCCGGTACGCAGTATTTT	CASSQGGSKGAAGTQYF
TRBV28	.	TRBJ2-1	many	TGTGCCAGCAGTCCCGGAACAGGGCCCTACAATGAGCAGTTCTTC	CASSPGTGPYNEQFF
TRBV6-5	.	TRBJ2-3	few	TGTGCCAGCAGTTCGACGAACGGTCGGATAGATACGCAGTATTTT	CASSSTNGRIDTQYF
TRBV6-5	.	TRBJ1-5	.	TGTGCCAGCAGTTACCGGGCAAATCAGCCCCAGCATTTT	CASSYRANQPQHF